This record concerns one T cell receptor beta chain sequence. No antigen is known for it. Germline assignment: CDR1 SGHTA and CDR2 FQGNSA. This CDR3 is built from 14 residues. With 5 bases removed from V and 7 bases from J, the gap between germline ends came to 17 bases. The study used a library that attached unique molecular identifiers to individual cDNA molecules. TCRdb re-derived calls from the RACE reads in MiXCR, one entry per CDR3 protein. The table lists over 300,000 distinct CDR3 sequences, approximately 5.1% of them singletons. The data stem from a study of human T cells and chemical hapten exposure. Time point indicated: pre-sensitization, week 0. Treatment reported: therapeutic diphenylcyclopropenone sensitization with weekly scalp DPC. Study results and limitations: Positively correlated with patch test score were the counts of PT1 expanded TCRs.

The sequence was collected from a woman aged 50 to 60 with alopecia areata. Some clones in this sample may be carry-over from other donors' samples. V gene TRBV7-2 combines with J gene TRBJ1-1; no clear D gene. This material consisted of whole blood, taken in connection with sensitization to the hapten diphenylcyclopropenone (DPC). CDR3 in DNA: TGTGCCAGCAGCCATCGTGACCCCGATAGTGAAGCTTTCTTT. Residues: CASSHRDPDSEAFF.